This TCR beta chain was retrieved from a study of T cells after yellow fever vaccination. This clonotype has more than one count but fewer than ten. Its antigen is still unknown. Using its own MiXCR run on the 5' RACE reads, TCRdb lists one record per CDR3 protein. The data show around 610,000 distinct CDR3 sequences, roughly 13% seen once. CDR3 size: 15 residues. Germline CDR1 and CDR2: KGHDR and SFDVKD. V gave up 2 bases and J gave up 5 bases, with 14 bases separating them. Study conclusions and caveats: Clonotypes appearing in both CD4 and CD8 compartments existed, and their share was small.

This clonotype was obtained from a man under 40 who received the YFV17D yellow fever vaccine. The J gene is TRBJ2-5, the V gene TRBV24-1, with D perhaps given as TRBD1 or TRBD2 (5 bases each). The sample consisted of PBMCs, taken on the day of the yellow fever booster vaccination. The CDR3 spells CATSDSRGSAETQYF. Written as DNA, the CDR3 is TGTGCCACCAGTGATTCGAGGGGAAGTGCGGAGACCCAGTACTTC.